This paragraph reports one TCR beta chain. There are 14 residues in the CDR3. Trimming left V 2 bases short and J 5 bases short, with 13 bases between. Germline V lookup: CDR1 MDHEN, CDR2 SYDVKM. This specimen belongs to a study of blood T cell repertoires in COVID-19. Overall study context: T cells, B-cell-depleted T cells, or PBMCs supplied cDNA or gDNA.

In the original analysis: Amplification from reference gene primers served as the basis for estimated nucleated cell counts. Clones were read by immunoSEQ multiplex PCR, and TCRdb kept only the in-frame ones, dropping some. V and J calls and clone size are those listed in that table; D and trimming were worked out from the DNA. Altogether 200,000 to 250,000 clones are present, 92% being singletons, with the ten largest covering 0.95% to 1.5%. Specimen: peripheral blood. This receptor was taken from a man aged 25 to 45 with acute or convalescent COVID-19. The chain employs TRBV28 and TRBJ2-7, with a tentative D call TRBD1 (6 bases). CDR3 in amino acids: CASSLLGAVHEQYF. The CDR3 coding sequence is TGTGCCAGCAGTTTACTGGGGGCTGTTCACGAGCAGTACTTC. Using reference TRBV28 and TRBJ2-7 for the parts outside the CDR3, the full variable domain is DVKVTQSSRYLVKRTGEKVFLECVQDMDHENMFWYRQDPGLGLRLIYFSYDVKMKEKGDIPEGYSVSREKKERFSLILESASTNQTSMYLCASSLLGAVHEQYFGPGTRLTVT.